This T cell receptor beta chain was documented in a study of shared clonotypes between healthy human individuals. Whole-study context: CD8 memory received one plate per donor, CD8 naive two, CD4 memory three and CD4 naive three.

Per the original methods: ImmunoSEQ only sent back junction sequences with no quality scores, so filtering was done differently. TCRdb's table, derived via immunoSEQ multiplex PCR, lists solely in-frame clones and lacks some. Clonal size and the V and J genes are those of that table, whereas D and trimming came from the DNA. The profile covers hundreds of thousands of clones, with nearly 95% appearing a single time and approximately 25% taken by the ten largest. The CDR3 is 13 amino acids. With 3 bases clipped from V and 6 bases from J, the junction kept 2 bases outside the gene matches. The germline gives CDR1 PRHDT, CDR2 FYEKMQ (reference sequence). Details on this clone: Its antigen is still unknown.

CD45RO-negative, CCR7-positively selected cells formed the naive CD8 fraction, excluding terminally differentiated effector memory CD45RA+ cells. The study's findings and limits: Clonotype sharing among donors was expected to depend on sequencing depth.

The source of this sequence is a man aged 25 to 40 in good health. The rearrangement uses TRBV13 and TRBJ2-1; 7 bases are a match to TRBD2. Sequenced material: naive CD8+ T cells sorted from blood. Here the CDR3 DNA reads TGTGCCAGCAGCTTCGGCGGGAGCAATGAGCAGTTCTTC. It is translated as CASSFGGSNEQFF.